This T cell receptor beta chain was recovered during a study of T cell repertoires in cytomegalovirus infection. Study details: Public TCR beta signatures were indicative of both CMV infection and a matching HLA type.

TCRdb re-derived calls from the reads in MiXCR, one entry per CDR3 protein. The sample has about 740,000 distinct CDR3 sequences; 35% are singletons. The CDR3 loop spans 11 amino acids. CDR1 is DFQATT and CDR2 is SNEGSKA in the germline V gene (reference sequence). Trimming took off 4 bases at V and 1 base at J, with 4 bases between the two ends. This clonotype originated in a human donor in good health (CMV status not recorded). Some clones in this sample may be carry-over from other donors' samples. Material for sequencing was PBMCs. This chain joins TRBV20-1 and TRBJ1-2; D call uncertain. CDR3 protein: CSATINYGYTF. DNA for the CDR3: TGCAGTGCTACGATTAACTATGGCTACACCTTC.